These T cell receptor beta chains were read from a single sample in a study of T cells in Graves' hyperthyroidism and ophthalmopathy. TCRdb analysed the multiplex PCR reads with MiXCR anew, one entry per CDR3 protein. The sample yields about 400,000 distinct CDR3 sequences, more than 15% seen once. What was sequenced was blood. The receptors shown here come from a woman between 18 and 29 years old with Graves' hyperthyroidism that later progressed to Graves' ophthalmopathy. The CDR3 runs from the conserved cysteine through the conserved F or W. D genes are given only for firm matches. Clone size is shown for a subset of rows, as once, few, many or a class of expanded clone.

d_call: TRBD2; clone_size: many; j_call: TRBJ2-7; v_call: TRBV5-1; cdr3_nt: TGCGCCAGCAGCTTGGATCCAGCGGGAGTAAACGAGCAGTACTTC; cdr3_aa: CASSLDPAGVNEQYF
d_call: TRBD2; clone_size: many; j_call: TRBJ2-7; v_call: TRBV11-2; cdr3_nt: TGTGCCAGCAGCTCCCTCAGGGAGCGGGATTGGTACGAGCAGTACTTC; cdr3_aa: CASSSLRERDWYEQYF
d_call: -; clone_size: many; j_call: TRBJ2-7; v_call: TRBV7-9; cdr3_nt: TGTGCCAGCAGCGGGACTGATTACGAGCAGTACTTC; cdr3_aa: CASSGTDYEQYF
d_call: -; clone_size: few; j_call: TRBJ2-2; v_call: TRBV30; cdr3_nt: TGTGCCTGGAGTTCCGGGACTGGGAGGCTGTTTTTT; cdr3_aa: CAWSSGTGRLFF
d_call: TRBD2; clone_size: few; j_call: TRBJ2-5; v_call: TRBV7-6; cdr3_nt: TGTGCCAGCAGCTCGGGAGGGTGGGAGACCCAGTACTTC; cdr3_aa: CASSSGGWETQYF
d_call: -; clone_size: many; j_call: TRBJ2-7; v_call: TRBV6-2/TRBV6-3; cdr3_nt: TGTGCCAGCAGTTCAGGGGACTCCTACGAGCAGTACTTC; cdr3_aa: CASSSGDSYEQYF
d_call: -; clone_size: many; j_call: TRBJ1-3; v_call: TRBV28; cdr3_nt: TGTGCCAGCAGTCCCCTCCCGACAGGCTCTGGAAACACCATATATTTT; cdr3_aa: CASSPLPTGSGNTIYF
d_call: -; clone_size: -; j_call: TRBJ1-5; v_call: TRBV2; cdr3_nt: TGTGCCAGCAGTGTAGAACAGACTGCAAATCAGCCCCAGCATTTT; cdr3_aa: CASSVEQTANQPQHF
d_call: -; clone_size: -; j_call: TRBJ2-7; v_call: TRBV19; cdr3_nt: TGTGCCAGTAGTATAGATGGGGTTTACGGGGAGCAGTACTTC; cdr3_aa: CASSIDGVYGEQYF
d_call: TRBD2; clone_size: many; j_call: TRBJ2-1; v_call: TRBV6-1; cdr3_nt: TGTGCCAGCAGTGAACTAGCGGGAGGGTACAATGAGCAGTTCTTC; cdr3_aa: CASSELAGGYNEQFF
d_call: TRBD2; clone_size: once; j_call: TRBJ2-1; v_call: TRBV4-2; cdr3_nt: TGTGCCAGCAGCCAAGCTCCTAGCGGGAGTTCCCACAATGAGCAGTTCTTC; cdr3_aa: CASSQAPSGSSHNEQFF
d_call: -; clone_size: many; j_call: TRBJ2-3; v_call: TRBV20-1; cdr3_nt: TGCAGTGCTAGAGGCCTCACGTTCAGGACAGATACGCAGTATTTT; cdr3_aa: CSARGLTFRTDTQYF
d_call: TRBD1; clone_size: -; j_call: TRBJ1-5; v_call: TRBV28; cdr3_nt: TGTGCCAGCTCCCCTCCGCAGGGACAGTTCTTTAATCAGCCCCAGCATTTT; cdr3_aa: CASSPPQGQFFNQPQHF
d_call: TRBD1; clone_size: many; j_call: TRBJ1-4; v_call: TRBV28; cdr3_nt: TGTGCCAGCAGTTGGGGGACAGCTGTTGAAAAACTGTTTTTT; cdr3_aa: CASSWGTAVEKLFF
d_call: -; clone_size: many; j_call: TRBJ2-7; v_call: TRBV28; cdr3_nt: TGTGCCAGCAGCCTACACGGATTGAGGATTTTGACCCACTACGAGCAGTACTTC; cdr3_aa: CASSLHGLRILTHYEQYF
d_call: -; clone_size: many; j_call: TRBJ1-3; v_call: TRBV14; cdr3_nt: TGTGCCAGCAGCCAAGGAGGATCCCGGCAGTTCTCTGGAAACACCATATATTTT; cdr3_aa: CASSQGGSRQFSGNTIYF
d_call: -; clone_size: many; j_call: TRBJ2-1; v_call: TRBV6-1; cdr3_nt: TGTGCCAGCAGTTATCCCGGAGAGCAGTTCTTC; cdr3_aa: CASSYPGEQFF
d_call: -; clone_size: -; j_call: TRBJ1-1; v_call: TRBV10-3; cdr3_nt: TGTGCCATCAGTGAGTCGGGGACGCCGACCCGTGAAGCTTTCTTT; cdr3_aa: CAISESGTPTREAFF
d_call: TRBD2; clone_size: -; j_call: TRBJ2-7; v_call: TRBV28; cdr3_nt: TGTGCCAGCCTAGCGGGAGGGCCCTACGAGCAGTACTTC; cdr3_aa: CASLAGGPYEQYF
d_call: TRBD2; clone_size: -; j_call: TRBJ2-6; v_call: TRBV2; cdr3_nt: TGTGCCAGCAGTGAACTAGCGGGTATCTCTGGGGCCAACGTCCTGACTTTC; cdr3_aa: CASSELAGISGANVLTF
d_call: -; clone_size: few; j_call: TRBJ2-2; v_call: TRBV30; cdr3_nt: TGTGCCTGGAGTGTAGTCCTAGCCGGGGAGCTGTTTTTT; cdr3_aa: CAWSVVLAGELFF
d_call: -; clone_size: many; j_call: TRBJ2-7; v_call: TRBV2; cdr3_nt: TGTGCCAGCAGTGAAATCAGGGTTGAGCAGTACTTC; cdr3_aa: CASSEIRVEQYF
d_call: -; clone_size: many; j_call: TRBJ2-7; v_call: TRBV2; cdr3_nt: TGTGCCAGCAGGTACCCCGGGGTTTACGAGCAGTACTTC; cdr3_aa: CASRYPGVYEQYF
d_call: TRBD2; clone_size: -; j_call: TRBJ2-2; v_call: TRBV20-1; cdr3_nt: TGCAGTGCTAACCGGGGACTAGCGGCCGGGGAGCTGTTTTTT; cdr3_aa: CSANRGLAAGELFF
d_call: -; clone_size: -; j_call: TRBJ1-2; v_call: TRBV7-9; cdr3_nt: TGTGCCAGCAGCTTCTGGATACCGAGATCCGTAGTAGGGGCTAAGGGTCTTTTCTATGGCTACACCTTC; cdr3_aa: CASSFWIPRSVVGAKGLFYGYTF
d_call: -; clone_size: many; j_call: TRBJ1-5; v_call: TRBV5-1; cdr3_nt: TGCGCCAGCAGCTTGTTACCGCAGGGGAATGGTAATCAGCCCCAGCATTTT; cdr3_aa: CASSLLPQGNGNQPQHF
d_call: TRBD1; clone_size: many; j_call: TRBJ2-1; v_call: TRBV28; cdr3_nt: TGTGCCAGCAGTGCGGACAGGGCCCCCTACAATGAGCAGTTCTTC; cdr3_aa: CASSADRAPYNEQFF
d_call: -; clone_size: few; j_call: TRBJ2-1; v_call: TRBV28; cdr3_nt: TGTGCCAGCAGTTACCCTTTGTTCGGGGGTCGGGATGAGCAGTTCTTC; cdr3_aa: CASSYPLFGGRDEQFF
d_call: -; clone_size: many; j_call: TRBJ2-3; v_call: TRBV4-2; cdr3_nt: TGTGCCAGCAGCCAAGAAAAGACCACAGATACGCAGTATTTT; cdr3_aa: CASSQEKTTDTQYF
d_call: -; clone_size: few; j_call: TRBJ2-3; v_call: TRBV6-1; cdr3_nt: TGTGCCGGGGGACTGGGTACGCAGTATTTT; cdr3_aa: CAGGLGTQYF
d_call: -; clone_size: -; j_call: TRBJ1-1; v_call: TRBV27; cdr3_nt: TGTGCCAGCAGCCCCCGGGGTGTTGGCACTGAAGCTTTCTTT; cdr3_aa: CASSPRGVGTEAFF
d_call: TRBD2; clone_size: few; j_call: TRBJ2-3; v_call: TRBV24-1; cdr3_nt: TGTGCCACCAGCCGGACTAGCGGGAAGTATCACACAGATACGCAGTATTTT; cdr3_aa: CATSRTSGKYHTDTQYF
d_call: TRBD2; clone_size: many; j_call: TRBJ2-7; v_call: TRBV20-1; cdr3_nt: TGCAGTGCTAACGCGGGGACGGGTCTAGCGGGAGCGTACGAGCAGTACTTC; cdr3_aa: CSANAGTGLAGAYEQYF
d_call: -; clone_size: many; j_call: TRBJ2-7; v_call: TRBV20-1; cdr3_nt: TGCAGTGCTAGGGGAACTTGGACTCAAGCCGAGCAGTACTTC; cdr3_aa: CSARGTWTQAEQYF
d_call: TRBD1; clone_size: many; j_call: TRBJ2-3; v_call: TRBV28; cdr3_nt: TGTGCCAGCAGCGTAAACAGGGGCAGCACAGATACGCAGTATTTT; cdr3_aa: CASSVNRGSTDTQYF
d_call: TRBD2; clone_size: -; j_call: TRBJ2-1; v_call: TRBV27; cdr3_nt: TGTGCCAGCAGTTCCTCGGCACTAGCGGGGTTCTTCTCTAGCTCCTACAATGAGCAGTTCTTC; cdr3_aa: CASSSSALAGFFSSSYNEQFF
d_call: -; clone_size: few; j_call: TRBJ1-1; v_call: TRBV12-5; cdr3_nt: TGTGCTAGTGGTTTGGGACAGTTTGAAGCTTTCTTT; cdr3_aa: CASGLGQFEAFF
d_call: -; clone_size: many; j_call: TRBJ2-1; v_call: TRBV3-1; cdr3_nt: TGTGCCAGCAGCCAAGATATCAGATACAATGAGCAGTTCTTC; cdr3_aa: CASSQDIRYNEQFF
d_call: -; clone_size: many; j_call: TRBJ2-7; v_call: TRBV27; cdr3_nt: TGTGCCAGCAGTATTAGGGGCAGGGTTATCGGGAACGAGCAGTACTTC; cdr3_aa: CASSIRGRVIGNEQYF
d_call: TRBD2; clone_size: many; j_call: TRBJ2-7; v_call: TRBV6-5; cdr3_nt: TGTGCCAGCAGTTACCCGCCCGGGAGGGGGGGTCTGAGGGAGCAGTACTTC; cdr3_aa: CASSYPPGRGGLREQYF
d_call: TRBD1; clone_size: -; j_call: TRBJ2-7; v_call: TRBV5-1; cdr3_nt: TGCGCCAGCAGCATACAACAGGGGGCGCATCCCTACGAGCAGTACTTC; cdr3_aa: CASSIQQGAHPYEQYF
d_call: TRBD2; clone_size: many; j_call: TRBJ2-1; v_call: TRBV27; cdr3_nt: TGTGCCAGCAGTTTATTTAGCGGGGCTTACAATGAGCAGTTCTTC; cdr3_aa: CASSLFSGAYNEQFF
d_call: -; clone_size: many; j_call: TRBJ1-4; v_call: TRBV27; cdr3_nt: TGTGCCAGCAGTTTAGGGGGATGGGGTGAAAAACTGTTTTTT; cdr3_aa: CASSLGGWGEKLFF
d_call: -; clone_size: once; j_call: TRBJ2-5; v_call: TRBV7-2; cdr3_nt: TGTGCCAGCAGCCCAGAGGGGATCCAGTACTTC; cdr3_aa: CASSPEGIQYF
d_call: -; clone_size: many; j_call: TRBJ2-7; v_call: TRBV6-2/TRBV6-3; cdr3_nt: TGTGCCAGCAGTTACTCGATCGGGACGGCCTACGAGCAGTACTTC; cdr3_aa: CASSYSIGTAYEQYF
d_call: TRBD1; clone_size: many; j_call: TRBJ2-7; v_call: TRBV18; cdr3_nt: TGTGCCAGCTCACCACCCGGGACAGGCAACGAGCAGTACTTC; cdr3_aa: CASSPPGTGNEQYF
d_call: TRBD1; clone_size: many; j_call: TRBJ1-1; v_call: TRBV3-1; cdr3_nt: TGTGCCAGCAGCCAAGAGGCGACAGGGAGTGGGACTGAAGCTTTCTTT; cdr3_aa: CASSQEATGSGTEAFF
d_call: TRBD1; clone_size: few; j_call: TRBJ1-3; v_call: TRBV5-1; cdr3_nt: TGCGCCAGCAGTTTGCAGGGGGCGACGGGAAACACCATATATTTT; cdr3_aa: CASSLQGATGNTIYF
d_call: -; clone_size: -; j_call: TRBJ2-5; v_call: TRBV5-6; cdr3_nt: TGTGCCAGCAGCCTCCAGCCTAGCAGTCCGTACCAAGAGACCCAGTACTTC; cdr3_aa: CASSLQPSSPYQETQYF
d_call: -; clone_size: many; j_call: TRBJ2-5; v_call: TRBV20-1; cdr3_nt: TGCAGTGCTAGAGATTTTACCGATCTGGGGAAAGAGACCCAGTACTTC; cdr3_aa: CSARDFTDLGKETQYF
d_call: TRBD2; clone_size: few; j_call: TRBJ2-7; v_call: TRBV3-1; cdr3_nt: TGTGCCAGCAGCCGACGACTAGCGGGTCCCGCGGGGCCCTACGAGCAGTACTTC; cdr3_aa: CASSRRLAGPAGPYEQYF
d_call: -; clone_size: -; j_call: TRBJ2-7; v_call: TRBV19; cdr3_nt: TGTGCCAGTAGTATAGTCTTGACGACAGCTGCCTACGAGCAGTACTTC; cdr3_aa: CASSIVLTTAAYEQYF
d_call: TRBD2; clone_size: -; j_call: TRBJ2-7; v_call: TRBV19; cdr3_nt: TGTGCCAGTAGTACCGGACTAGCTCGGGACTACGAGCAGTACTTC; cdr3_aa: CASSTGLARDYEQYF
d_call: -; clone_size: -; j_call: TRBJ1-2; v_call: TRBV2; cdr3_nt: TGTGCCAGCAGTCCAGGCAGCCCCGGACGGATCCTCTATGGCTACACCTTC; cdr3_aa: CASSPGSPGRILYGYTF
d_call: TRBD2; clone_size: few; j_call: TRBJ2-1; v_call: TRBV7-8; cdr3_nt: TGTGCCAGCAGCAGAACTAGCGGAGAGCAGTTCTTC; cdr3_aa: CASSRTSGEQFF